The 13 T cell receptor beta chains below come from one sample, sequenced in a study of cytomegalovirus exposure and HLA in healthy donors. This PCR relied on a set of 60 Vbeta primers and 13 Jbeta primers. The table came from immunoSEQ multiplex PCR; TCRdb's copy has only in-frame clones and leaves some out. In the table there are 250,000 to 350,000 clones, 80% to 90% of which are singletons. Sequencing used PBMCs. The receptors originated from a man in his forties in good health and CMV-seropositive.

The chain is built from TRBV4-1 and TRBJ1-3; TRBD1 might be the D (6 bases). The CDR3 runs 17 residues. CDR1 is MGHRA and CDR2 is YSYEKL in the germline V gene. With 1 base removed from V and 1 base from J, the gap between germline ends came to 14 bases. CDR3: CASSQGVQGTSGNTIYF. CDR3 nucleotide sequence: TGCGCCAGCAGCCAAGGGGTACAGGGTACTTCTGGAAACACCATATATTTT.

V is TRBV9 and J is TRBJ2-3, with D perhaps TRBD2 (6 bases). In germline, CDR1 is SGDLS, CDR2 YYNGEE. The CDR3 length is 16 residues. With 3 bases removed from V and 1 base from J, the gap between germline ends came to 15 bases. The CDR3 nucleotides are TGTGCCAGCAGCGACTCTACTAGCAGGCGCACAGATACGCAGTATTTT. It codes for CASSDSTSRRTDTQYF.

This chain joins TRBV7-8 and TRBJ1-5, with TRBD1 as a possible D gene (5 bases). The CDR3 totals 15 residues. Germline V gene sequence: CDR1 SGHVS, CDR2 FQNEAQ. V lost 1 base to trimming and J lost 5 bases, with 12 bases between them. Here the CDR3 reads CASSLEEGSDQPQHF. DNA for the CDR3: TGTGCCAGCAGCTTAGAGGAGGGGTCGGATCAGCCCCAGCATTTT. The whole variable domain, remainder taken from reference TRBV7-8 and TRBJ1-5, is GAGVSQSPRYKVAKRGQDVALRCDPISGHVSLFWYQQALGQGPEFLTYFQNEAQLDKSGLPSDRFFAERPEGSVSTLKIQRTQQEDSAVYLCASSLEEGSDQPQHFGDGTRLSIL.

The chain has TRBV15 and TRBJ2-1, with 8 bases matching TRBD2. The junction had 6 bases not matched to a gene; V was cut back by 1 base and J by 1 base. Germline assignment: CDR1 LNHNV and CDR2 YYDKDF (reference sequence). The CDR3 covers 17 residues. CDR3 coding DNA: TGTGCCACCAGCAGAGGCGGCACTAGCGGTTCCTACAATGAGCAGTTCTTC. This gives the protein CATSRGGTSGSYNEQFF.

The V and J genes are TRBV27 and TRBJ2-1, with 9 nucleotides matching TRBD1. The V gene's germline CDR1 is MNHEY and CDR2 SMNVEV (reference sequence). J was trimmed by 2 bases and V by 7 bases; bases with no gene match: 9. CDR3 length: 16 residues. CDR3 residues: CASTGTGWSAYNEQFF. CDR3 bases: TGTGCCAGCACCGGGACAGGGTGGTCTGCCTACAATGAGCAGTTCTTC.

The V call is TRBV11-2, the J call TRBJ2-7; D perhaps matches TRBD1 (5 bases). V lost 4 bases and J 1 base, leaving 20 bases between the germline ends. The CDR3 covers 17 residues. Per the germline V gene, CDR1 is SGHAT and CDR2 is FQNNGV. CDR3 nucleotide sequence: TGTGCCAGCAGCTCCGCCATGACAGAAAAGAGTTCCTACGAGCAGTACTTC. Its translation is CASSSAMTEKSSYEQYF.

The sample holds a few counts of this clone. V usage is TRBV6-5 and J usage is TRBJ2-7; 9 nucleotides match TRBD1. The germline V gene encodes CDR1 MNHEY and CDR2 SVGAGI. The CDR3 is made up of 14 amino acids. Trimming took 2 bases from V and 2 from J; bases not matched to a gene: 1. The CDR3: CASSYGTGPYEQYF. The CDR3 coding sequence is TGTGCCAGCAGTTACGGGACAGGGCCCTACGAGCAGTACTTC.

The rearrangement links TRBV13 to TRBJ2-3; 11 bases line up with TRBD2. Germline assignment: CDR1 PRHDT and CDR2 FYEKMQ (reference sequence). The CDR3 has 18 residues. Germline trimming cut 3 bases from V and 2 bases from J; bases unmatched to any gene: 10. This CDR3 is CASSFQTSGSSYTDTQYF. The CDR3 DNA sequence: TGTGCCAGCAGCTTCCAAACTAGCGGGAGCTCTTACACAGATACGCAGTATTTT.

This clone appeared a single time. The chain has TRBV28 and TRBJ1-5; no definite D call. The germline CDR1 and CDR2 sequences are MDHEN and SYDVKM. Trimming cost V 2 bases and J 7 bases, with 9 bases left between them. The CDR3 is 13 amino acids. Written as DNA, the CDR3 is TGTGCCAGCAGTTTAGTGCGCATACAGCCCCAGCATTTT. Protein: CASSLVRIQPQHF.

The CDR3 here is CASSGGQGAETQYF. The CDR3 bases are TGTGCCAGCAGTGGGGGACAGGGGGCAGAGACCCAGTACTTC. The chain has TRBV6-1 and TRBJ2-5; TRBD1 matches at 12 bases. The CDR3 loop spans 14 amino acids. V shed 4 bases and J 4 bases; nucleotides not matched to a gene: 1. Germline assignment: CDR1 MNHNS and CDR2 SASEGT.

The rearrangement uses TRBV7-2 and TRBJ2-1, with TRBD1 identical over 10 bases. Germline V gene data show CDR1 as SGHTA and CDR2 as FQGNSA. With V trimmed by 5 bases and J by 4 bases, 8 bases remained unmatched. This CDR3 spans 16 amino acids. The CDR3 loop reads CASSLTGTGVYNEQFF. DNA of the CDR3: TGTGCCAGCAGCCTAACCGGGACAGGGGTGTACAATGAGCAGTTCTTC.

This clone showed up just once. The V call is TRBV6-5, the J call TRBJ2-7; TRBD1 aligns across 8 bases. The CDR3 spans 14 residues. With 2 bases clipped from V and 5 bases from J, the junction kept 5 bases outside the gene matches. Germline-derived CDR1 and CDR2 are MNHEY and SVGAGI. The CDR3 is CASSYRGQGHEQYF. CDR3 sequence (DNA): TGTGCCAGCAGTTACCGAGGACAGGGCCACGAGCAGTACTTC.

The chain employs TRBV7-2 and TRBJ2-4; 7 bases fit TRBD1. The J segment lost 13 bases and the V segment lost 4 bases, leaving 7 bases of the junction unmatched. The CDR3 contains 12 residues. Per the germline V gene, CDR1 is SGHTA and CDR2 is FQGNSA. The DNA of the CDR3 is TGTGCCAGCAGCTGGGAAGGGGGCTCACAGTACTTC. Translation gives CASSWEGGSQYF.